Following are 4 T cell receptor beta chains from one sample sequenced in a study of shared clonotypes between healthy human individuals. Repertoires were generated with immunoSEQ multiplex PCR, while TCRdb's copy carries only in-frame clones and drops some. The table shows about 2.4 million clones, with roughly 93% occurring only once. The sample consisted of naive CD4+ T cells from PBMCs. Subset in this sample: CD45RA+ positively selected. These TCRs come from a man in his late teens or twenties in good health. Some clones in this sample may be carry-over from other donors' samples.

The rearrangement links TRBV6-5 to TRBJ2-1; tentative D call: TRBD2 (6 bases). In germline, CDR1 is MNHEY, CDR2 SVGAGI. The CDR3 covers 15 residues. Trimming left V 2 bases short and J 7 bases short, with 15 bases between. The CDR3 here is CASSYGGTSINEQFF. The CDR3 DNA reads TGTGCCAGCAGTTACGGCGGGACTTCCATTAATGAGCAGTTCTTC.

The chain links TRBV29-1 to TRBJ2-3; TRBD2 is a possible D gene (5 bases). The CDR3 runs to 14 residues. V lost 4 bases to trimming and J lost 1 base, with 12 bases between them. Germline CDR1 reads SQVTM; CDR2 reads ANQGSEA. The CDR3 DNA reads TGCAGCGTTGGTGGGAGTCCCCGCACAGATACGCAGTATTTT. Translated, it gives CSVGGSPRTDTQYF.

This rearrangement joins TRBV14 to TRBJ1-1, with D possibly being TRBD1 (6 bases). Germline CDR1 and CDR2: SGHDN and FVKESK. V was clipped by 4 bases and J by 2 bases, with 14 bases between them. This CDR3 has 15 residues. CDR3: CASSPLQGPNTEAFF. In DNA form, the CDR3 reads TGTGCCAGCAGCCCCTTACAGGGTCCCAACACTGAAGCTTTCTTT.

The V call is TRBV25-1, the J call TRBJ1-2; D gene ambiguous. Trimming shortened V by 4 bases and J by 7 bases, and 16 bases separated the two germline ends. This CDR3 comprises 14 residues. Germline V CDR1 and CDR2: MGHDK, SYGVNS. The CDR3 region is CASSGGLPSRGYTF. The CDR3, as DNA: TGTGCCAGCAGTGGAGGATTACCCTCCCGTGGCTACACCTTC.